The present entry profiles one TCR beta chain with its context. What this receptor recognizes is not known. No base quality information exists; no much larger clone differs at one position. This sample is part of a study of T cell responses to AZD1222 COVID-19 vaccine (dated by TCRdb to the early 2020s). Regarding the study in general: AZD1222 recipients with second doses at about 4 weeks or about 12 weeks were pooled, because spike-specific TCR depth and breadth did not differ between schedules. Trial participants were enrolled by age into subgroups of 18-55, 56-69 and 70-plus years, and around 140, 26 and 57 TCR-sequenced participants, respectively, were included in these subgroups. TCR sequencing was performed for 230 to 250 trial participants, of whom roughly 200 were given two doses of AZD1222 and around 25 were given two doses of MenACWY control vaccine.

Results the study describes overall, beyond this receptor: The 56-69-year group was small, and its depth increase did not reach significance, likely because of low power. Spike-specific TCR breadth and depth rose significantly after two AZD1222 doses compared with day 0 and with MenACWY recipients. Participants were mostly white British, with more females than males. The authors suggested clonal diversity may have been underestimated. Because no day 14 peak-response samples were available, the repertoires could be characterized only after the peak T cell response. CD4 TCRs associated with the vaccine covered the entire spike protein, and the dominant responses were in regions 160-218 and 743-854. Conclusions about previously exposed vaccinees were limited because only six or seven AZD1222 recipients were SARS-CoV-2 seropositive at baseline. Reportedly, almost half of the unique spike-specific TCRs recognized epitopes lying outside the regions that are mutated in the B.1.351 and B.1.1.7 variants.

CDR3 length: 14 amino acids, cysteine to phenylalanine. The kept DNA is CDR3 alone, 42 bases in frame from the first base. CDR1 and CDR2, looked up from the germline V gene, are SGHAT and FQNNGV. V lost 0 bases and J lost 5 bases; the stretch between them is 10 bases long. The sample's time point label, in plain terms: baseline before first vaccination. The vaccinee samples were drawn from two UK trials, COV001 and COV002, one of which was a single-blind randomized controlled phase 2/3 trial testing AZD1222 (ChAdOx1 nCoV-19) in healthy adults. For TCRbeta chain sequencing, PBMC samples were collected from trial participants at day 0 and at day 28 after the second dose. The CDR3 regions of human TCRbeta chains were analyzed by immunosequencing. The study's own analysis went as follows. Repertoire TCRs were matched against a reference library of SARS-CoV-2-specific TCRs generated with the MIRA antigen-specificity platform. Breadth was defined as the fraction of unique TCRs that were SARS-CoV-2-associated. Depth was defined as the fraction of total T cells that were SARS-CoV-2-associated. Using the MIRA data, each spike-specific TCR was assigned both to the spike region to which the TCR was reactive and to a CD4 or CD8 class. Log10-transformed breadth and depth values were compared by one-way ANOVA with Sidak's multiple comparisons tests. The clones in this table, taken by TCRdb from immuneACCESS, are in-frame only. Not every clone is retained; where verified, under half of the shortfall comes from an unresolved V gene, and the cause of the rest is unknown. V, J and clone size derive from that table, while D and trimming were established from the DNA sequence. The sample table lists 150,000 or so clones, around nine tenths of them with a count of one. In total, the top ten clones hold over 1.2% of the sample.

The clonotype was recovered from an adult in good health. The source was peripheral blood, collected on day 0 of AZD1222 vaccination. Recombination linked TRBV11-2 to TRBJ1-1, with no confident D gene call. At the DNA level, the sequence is TGTGCCAGCAGCTTAGAGCAGGCGGGGACTGAAGCTTTCTTT. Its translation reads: CASSLEQAGTEAFF.